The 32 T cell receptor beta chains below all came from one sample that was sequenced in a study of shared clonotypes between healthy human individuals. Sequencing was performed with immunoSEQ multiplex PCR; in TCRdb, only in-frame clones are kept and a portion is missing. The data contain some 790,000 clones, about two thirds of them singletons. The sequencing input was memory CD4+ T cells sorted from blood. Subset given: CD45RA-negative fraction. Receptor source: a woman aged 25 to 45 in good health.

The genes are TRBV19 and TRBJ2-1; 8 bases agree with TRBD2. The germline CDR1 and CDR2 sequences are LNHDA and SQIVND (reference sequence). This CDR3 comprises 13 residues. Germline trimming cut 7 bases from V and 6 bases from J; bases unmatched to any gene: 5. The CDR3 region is CASKVLAGNEQFF. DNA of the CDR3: TGTGCCAGTAAGGTGCTAGCGGGCAATGAGCAGTTCTTC.

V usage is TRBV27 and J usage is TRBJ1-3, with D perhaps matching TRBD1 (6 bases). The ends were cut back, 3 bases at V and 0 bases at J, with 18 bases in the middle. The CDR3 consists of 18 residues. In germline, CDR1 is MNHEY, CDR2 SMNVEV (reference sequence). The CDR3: CASSFVSGGLYSGNTIYF. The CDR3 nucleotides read TGTGCCAGCAGTTTCGTTAGTGGGGGGCTCTACTCTGGAAACACCATATATTTT.

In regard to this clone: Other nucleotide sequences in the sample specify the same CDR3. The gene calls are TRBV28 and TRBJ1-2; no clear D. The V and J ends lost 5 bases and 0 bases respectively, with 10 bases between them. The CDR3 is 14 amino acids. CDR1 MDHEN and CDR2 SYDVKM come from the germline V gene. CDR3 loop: CASSLGPPNYGYTF. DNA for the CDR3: TGTGCCAGCAGTCTGGGTCCCCCTAACTATGGCTACACCTTC.

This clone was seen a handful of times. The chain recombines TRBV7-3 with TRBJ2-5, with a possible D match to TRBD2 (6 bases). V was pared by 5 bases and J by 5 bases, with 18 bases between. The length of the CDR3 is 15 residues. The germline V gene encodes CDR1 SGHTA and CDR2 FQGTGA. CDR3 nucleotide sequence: TGTGCCAGCAGCCTTTCCCTTGGAGGGAGGGAGACCCAGTACTTC. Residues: CASSLSLGGRETQYF.

The CDR3 nucleotides read TGTGCCAGCAGTTACGCCAGTCTCGATGCCAGGGACGAGCAGTACTTC. It is translated as CASSYASLDARDEQYF. The chain uses TRBV6-5 and TRBJ2-7; weak D call: TRBD1 (5 bases). Trimming stripped 2 bases from V and 5 bases from J, with 19 bases between. The CDR3 contains 16 residues. CDR1 is MNHEY and CDR2 is SVGAGI in the germline V gene.

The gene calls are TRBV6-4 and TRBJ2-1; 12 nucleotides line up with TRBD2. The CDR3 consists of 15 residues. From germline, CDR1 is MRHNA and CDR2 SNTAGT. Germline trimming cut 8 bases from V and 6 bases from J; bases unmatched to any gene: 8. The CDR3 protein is CASGLAGGPLNEQFF. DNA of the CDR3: TGTGCCAGCGGCCTAGCGGGAGGGCCCCTCAATGAGCAGTTCTTC.

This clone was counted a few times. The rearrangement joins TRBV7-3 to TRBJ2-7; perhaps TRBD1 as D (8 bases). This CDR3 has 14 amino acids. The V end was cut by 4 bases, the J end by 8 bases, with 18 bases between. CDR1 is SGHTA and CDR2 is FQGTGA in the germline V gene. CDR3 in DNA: TGTGCCAGCAGCTCTGGAGGACAGGGAGGGAAGCAGTACTTC. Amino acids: CASSSGGQGGKQYF.

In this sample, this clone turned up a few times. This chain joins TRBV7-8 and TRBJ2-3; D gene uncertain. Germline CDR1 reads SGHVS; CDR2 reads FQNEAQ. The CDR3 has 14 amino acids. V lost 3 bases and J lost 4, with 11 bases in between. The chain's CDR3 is CASSFSAVADTQYF. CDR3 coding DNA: TGTGCCAGCAGCTTTTCGGCTGTTGCAGATACGCAGTATTTT.

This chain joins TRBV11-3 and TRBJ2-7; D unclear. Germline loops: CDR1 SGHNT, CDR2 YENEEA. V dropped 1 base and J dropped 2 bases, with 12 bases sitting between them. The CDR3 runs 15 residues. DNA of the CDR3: TGTGCCAGCAGCTTAGGGGCCGGCGAAGCCTACGAGCAGTACTTC. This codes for CASSLGAGEAYEQYF.

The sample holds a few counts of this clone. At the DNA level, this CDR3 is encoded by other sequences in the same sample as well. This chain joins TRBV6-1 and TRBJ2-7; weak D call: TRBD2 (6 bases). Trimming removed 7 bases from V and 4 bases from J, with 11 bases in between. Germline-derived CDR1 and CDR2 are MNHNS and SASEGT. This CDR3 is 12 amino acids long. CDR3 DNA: TGTGCCAGCACGCGCGGGGCATACGAGCAGTACTTC. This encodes CASTRGAYEQYF.

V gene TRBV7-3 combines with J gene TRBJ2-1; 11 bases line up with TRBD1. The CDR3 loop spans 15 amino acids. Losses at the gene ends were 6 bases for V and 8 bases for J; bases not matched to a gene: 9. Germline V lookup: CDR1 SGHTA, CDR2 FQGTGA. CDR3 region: CASSQGQGAFDEQFF. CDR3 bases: TGTGCCAGCAGTCAAGGACAGGGGGCTTTCGATGAGCAGTTCTTC.

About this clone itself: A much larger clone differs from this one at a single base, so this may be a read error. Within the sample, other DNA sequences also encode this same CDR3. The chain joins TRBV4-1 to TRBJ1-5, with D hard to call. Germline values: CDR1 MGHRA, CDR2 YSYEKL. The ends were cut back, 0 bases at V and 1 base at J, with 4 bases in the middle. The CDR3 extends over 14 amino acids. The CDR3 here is CASSQDPSNQPQHF. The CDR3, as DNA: TGCGCCAGCAGCCAAGATCCAAGCAATCAGCCCCAGCATTTT.

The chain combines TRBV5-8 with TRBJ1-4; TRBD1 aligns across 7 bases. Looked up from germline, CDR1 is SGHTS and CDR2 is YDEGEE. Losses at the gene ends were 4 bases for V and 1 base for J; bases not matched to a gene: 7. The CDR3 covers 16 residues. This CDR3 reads CASSRGRIGTNEKLFF. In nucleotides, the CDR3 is TGTGCCAGCAGCAGGGGGCGGATTGGAACTAATGAAAAACTGTTTTTT.

The CDR3 nucleotides are TGTGCCAGCAGAACTAGCTTTTCCTACGAGCAGTACTTC. It yields the protein CASRTSFSYEQYF. The chain has TRBV6-1 and TRBJ2-7; TRBD2 is a possible D gene (6 bases). Germline V gene data show CDR1 as MNHNS and CDR2 as SASEGT. With 6 bases removed from V and 1 base from J, the gap between germline ends came to 10 bases. CDR3 length equals 13 residues.

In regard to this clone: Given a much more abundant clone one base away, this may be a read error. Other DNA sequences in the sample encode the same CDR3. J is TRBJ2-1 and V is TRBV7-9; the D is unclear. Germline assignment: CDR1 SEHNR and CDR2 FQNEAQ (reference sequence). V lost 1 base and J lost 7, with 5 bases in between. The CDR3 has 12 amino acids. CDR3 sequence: CASSLVGNEQFF. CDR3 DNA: TGTGCCAGCAGCTTAGTCGGGAATGAGCAGTTCTTC. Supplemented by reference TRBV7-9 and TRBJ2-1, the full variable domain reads DTGVSQNPRHKITKRGQNVTFRCDPISEHNRLYWYRQTLGQGPEFLTYFQNEAQLEKSRLLSDRFSAERPKGSFSTLEIQRTEQGDSAMYLCASSLVGNEQFFGPGTRLTVL.

The CDR3 DNA reads as TGTGCCATCGGGCGGTCGAACACTGAAGCTTTCTTT. This translates into CAIGRSNTEAFF. V usage is TRBV10-3 and J usage is TRBJ1-1; no clear D. Deletions cut 8 bases from V and 1 base from J, with 8 bases between. From germline, CDR1 is ENHRY and CDR2 SYGVKD. This CDR3 has 12 residues.

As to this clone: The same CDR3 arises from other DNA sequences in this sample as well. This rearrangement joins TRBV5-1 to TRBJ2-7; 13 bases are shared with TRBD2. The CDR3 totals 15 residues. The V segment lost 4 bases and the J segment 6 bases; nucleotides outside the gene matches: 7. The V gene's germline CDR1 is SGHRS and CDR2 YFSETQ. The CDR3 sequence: CASSPGTSGTGEQYF. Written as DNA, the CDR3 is TGCGCCAGCAGCCCGGGGACTAGCGGGACTGGCGAGCAGTACTTC.

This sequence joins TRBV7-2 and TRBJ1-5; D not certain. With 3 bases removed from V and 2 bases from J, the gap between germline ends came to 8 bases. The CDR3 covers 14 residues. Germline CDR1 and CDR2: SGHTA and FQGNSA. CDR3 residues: CASSLTTGNQPQHF. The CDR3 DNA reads TGTGCCAGCAGCTTGACCACAGGCAATCAGCCCCAGCATTTT. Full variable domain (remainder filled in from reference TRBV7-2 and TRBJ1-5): GAGVSQSPSNKVTEKGKDVELRCDPISGHTALYWYRQSLGQGLEFLIYFQGNSAPDKSGLPSDRFSAERTGGSVSTLTIQRTQQEDSAVYLCASSLTTGNQPQHFGDGTRLSIL.

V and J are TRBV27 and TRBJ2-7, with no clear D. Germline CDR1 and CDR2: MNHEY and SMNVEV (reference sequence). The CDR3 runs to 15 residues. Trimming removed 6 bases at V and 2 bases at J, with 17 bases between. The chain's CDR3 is CASRPQWVAAYEQYF. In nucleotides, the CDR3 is TGTGCCAGCAGACCTCAATGGGTCGCAGCCTACGAGCAGTACTTC.

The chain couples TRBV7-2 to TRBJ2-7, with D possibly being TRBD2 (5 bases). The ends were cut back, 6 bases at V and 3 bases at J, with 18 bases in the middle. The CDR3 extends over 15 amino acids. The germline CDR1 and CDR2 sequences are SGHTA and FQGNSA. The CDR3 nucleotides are TGTGCCAGCAGACAAAGCGGTGGGAGTCTCTACGAGCAGTACTTC. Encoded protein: CASRQSGGSLYEQYF.

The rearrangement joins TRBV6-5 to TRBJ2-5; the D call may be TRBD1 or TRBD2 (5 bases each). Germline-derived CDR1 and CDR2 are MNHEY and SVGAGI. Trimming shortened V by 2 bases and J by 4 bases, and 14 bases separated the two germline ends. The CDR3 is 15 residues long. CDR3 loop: CASSYPPRGAETQYF. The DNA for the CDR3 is TGTGCCAGCAGTTACCCTCCGAGGGGAGCAGAGACCCAGTACTTC.

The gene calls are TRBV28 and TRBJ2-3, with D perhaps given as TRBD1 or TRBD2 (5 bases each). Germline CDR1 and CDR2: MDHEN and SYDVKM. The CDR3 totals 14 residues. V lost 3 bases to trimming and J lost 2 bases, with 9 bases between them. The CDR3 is CASSLGGTTDTQYF. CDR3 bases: TGTGCCAGCAGTTTGGGTGGGACCACAGATACGCAGTATTTT.

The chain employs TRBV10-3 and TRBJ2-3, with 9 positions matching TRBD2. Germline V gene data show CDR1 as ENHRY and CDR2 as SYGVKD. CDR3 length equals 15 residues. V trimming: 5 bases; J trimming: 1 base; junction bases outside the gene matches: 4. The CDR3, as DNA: TGTGCCATCAGTAAGACTAGCGGACGCACAGATACGCAGTATTTT. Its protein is CAISKTSGRTDTQYF.

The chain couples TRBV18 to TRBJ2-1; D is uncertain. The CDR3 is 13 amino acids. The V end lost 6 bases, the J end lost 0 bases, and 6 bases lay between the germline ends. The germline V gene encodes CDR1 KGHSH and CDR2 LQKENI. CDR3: CASSYTSYNEQFF. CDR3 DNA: TGTGCCAGCTCCTACACCTCCTACAATGAGCAGTTCTTC.

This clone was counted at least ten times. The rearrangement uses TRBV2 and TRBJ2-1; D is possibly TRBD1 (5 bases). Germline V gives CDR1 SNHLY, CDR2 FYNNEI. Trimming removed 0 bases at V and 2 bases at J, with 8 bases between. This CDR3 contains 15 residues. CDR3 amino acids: CASSEAAGPYNEQFF. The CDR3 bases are TGTGCCAGCAGTGAAGCGGCAGGGCCCTACAATGAGCAGTTCTTC.

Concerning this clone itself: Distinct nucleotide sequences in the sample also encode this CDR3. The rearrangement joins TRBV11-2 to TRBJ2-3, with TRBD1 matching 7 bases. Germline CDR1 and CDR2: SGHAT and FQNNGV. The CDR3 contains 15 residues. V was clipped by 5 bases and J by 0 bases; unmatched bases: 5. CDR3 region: CASSLGTVSTDTQYF. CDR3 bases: TGTGCCAGCAGCCTCGGGACAGTTAGCACAGATACGCAGTATTTT.

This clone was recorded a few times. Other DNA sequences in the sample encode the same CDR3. CDR3 region: CASTGRSYEQYF. The CDR3 DNA sequence: TGTGCCAGCACAGGCAGATCCTACGAGCAGTACTTC. This chain links TRBV2 with TRBJ2-7, with unresolved D. Germline CDR1 is SNHLY and CDR2 is FYNNEI. This CDR3 comprises 12 residues. V lost 7 bases, J lost 1 base, and 8 bases lay in between.

The CDR3 reads CASSLVGGIAEAFF. The CDR3, as DNA: TGTGCCAGCAGCTTAGTTGGTGGGATCGCTGAAGCTTTCTTT. V usage is TRBV7-9 and J usage is TRBJ1-1; D not resolved. Per germline, CDR1 SEHNR and CDR2 FQNEAQ (reference sequence). The CDR3 covers 14 residues. V gave up 1 base and J gave up 6 bases, with 12 bases separating them.

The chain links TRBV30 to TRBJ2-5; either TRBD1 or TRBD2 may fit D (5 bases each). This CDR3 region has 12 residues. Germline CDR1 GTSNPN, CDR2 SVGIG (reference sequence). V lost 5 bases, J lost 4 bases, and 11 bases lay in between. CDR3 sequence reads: CAWAGTGETQYF. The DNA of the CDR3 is TGTGCCTGGGCCGGGACGGGAGAGACCCAGTACTTC.

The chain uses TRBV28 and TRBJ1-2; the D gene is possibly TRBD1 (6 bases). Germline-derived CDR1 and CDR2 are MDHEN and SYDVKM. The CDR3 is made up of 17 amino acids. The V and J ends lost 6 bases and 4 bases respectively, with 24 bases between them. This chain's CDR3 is CASSSQGWGRRFYGYTF. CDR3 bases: TGTGCCAGCAGCTCCCAAGGATGGGGGCGAAGGTTCTATGGCTACACCTTC.

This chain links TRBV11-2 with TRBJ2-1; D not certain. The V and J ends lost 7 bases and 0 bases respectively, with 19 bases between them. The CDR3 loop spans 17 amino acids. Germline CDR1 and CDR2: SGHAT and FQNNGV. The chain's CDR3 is CASTPWGGVSSYNEQFF. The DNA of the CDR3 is TGTGCCAGCACCCCGTGGGGTGGGGTGAGCTCCTACAATGAGCAGTTCTTC.

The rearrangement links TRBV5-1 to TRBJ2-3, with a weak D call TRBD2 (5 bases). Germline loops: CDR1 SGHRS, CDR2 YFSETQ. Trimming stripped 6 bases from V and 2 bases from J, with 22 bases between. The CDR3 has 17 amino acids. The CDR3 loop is CASTLDPQIPPTDTQYF. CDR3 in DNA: TGCGCCAGCACACTAGATCCTCAGATACCCCCCACAGATACGCAGTATTTT.